A selection of T cell receptor beta chains follows, all from one sample in a study of blood T cell repertoires in COVID-19. Method: immunoSEQ multiplex PCR; TCRdb's copy keeps in-frame clones and lacks some. There are about 72,000 clones in the sample; over 80% occur only once, and around 20% lies in the top ten. Sequenced sample: peripheral blood. The receptor set was obtained from a human donor in a cohort sampled during active COVID-19. The CDR3 runs from the conserved cysteine through the conserved F or W. The D gene is left open where the match is weak. Clone size is not always given. Where it is, it says once, few, many or a class for expanded clones.

V: TRBV12-3/TRBV12-4; size: .; D: .; J: TRBJ1-1; CDR3: CASSPDTAEAFF; DNA: TGTGCCAGCAGTCCGGACACAGCTGAAGCTTTCTTT
V: TRBV19; size: .; D: TRBD1; J: TRBJ1-2; CDR3: CASSLGQGMFGYTF; DNA: TGTGCCAGTAGTTTGGGACAGGGGATGTTTGGCTACACCTTC
V: TRBV27; size: .; D: .; J: TRBJ1-2; CDR3: CASSPMKGRARGYTF; DNA: TGTGCCAGCAGTCCGATGAAGGGGAGGGCACGCGGCTACACCTTC
V: TRBV18; size: few; D: TRBD2; J: TRBJ2-1; CDR3: CASSPEASGGLYNEQFF; DNA: TGTGCCAGCTCACCAGAGGCTAGCGGGGGTCTCTACAATGAGCAGTTCTTC
V: TRBV15; size: .; D: TRBD2; J: TRBJ2-7; CDR3: CATSRDYSGDTEQYF; DNA: TGTGCCACCAGCAGAGATTACAGCGGGGATACCGAGCAGTACTTC
V: TRBV7-2; size: once; D: .; J: TRBJ1-5; CDR3: CASSFRDQPQHF; DNA: TGTGCCAGCAGCTTCCGCGATCAGCCCCAGCATTTT
V: TRBV4-1; size: once; D: .; J: TRBJ1-2; CDR3: CASSQDANRNYGYTF; DNA: TGCGCCAGCAGCCAAGATGCGAACAGGAACTATGGCTACACCTTC
V: TRBV5-3; size: .; D: TRBD1; J: TRBJ2-7; CDR3: CARTASCKQGKVPYEQYF; DNA: TGTGCCAGAACCGCATCTTGCAAACAGGGGAAGGTCCCCTACGAGCAGTACTTC
V: TRBV7-9; size: .; D: TRBD1; J: TRBJ2-3; CDR3: CASRTGTNLDTQYF; DNA: TGTGCCAGCAGGACAGGGACCAACCTAGATACGCAGTATTTT
V: TRBV19; size: .; D: .; J: TRBJ2-7; CDR3: CASSTPSRGNYEQYF; DNA: TGTGCCAGTAGTACCCCCTCCAGGGGAAACTACGAGCAGTACTTC
V: TRBV7-6; size: .; D: .; J: TRBJ2-2; CDR3: CASSLSGAGELFF; DNA: TGTGCCAGCAGCTTATCGGGAGCCGGGGAGCTGTTTTTT
V: TRBV19; size: .; D: .; J: TRBJ1-5; CDR3: CASDDIWREYSNQPQHF; DNA: TGTGCCAGTGACGACATTTGGAGGGAATATAGCAATCAGCCCCAGCATTTT